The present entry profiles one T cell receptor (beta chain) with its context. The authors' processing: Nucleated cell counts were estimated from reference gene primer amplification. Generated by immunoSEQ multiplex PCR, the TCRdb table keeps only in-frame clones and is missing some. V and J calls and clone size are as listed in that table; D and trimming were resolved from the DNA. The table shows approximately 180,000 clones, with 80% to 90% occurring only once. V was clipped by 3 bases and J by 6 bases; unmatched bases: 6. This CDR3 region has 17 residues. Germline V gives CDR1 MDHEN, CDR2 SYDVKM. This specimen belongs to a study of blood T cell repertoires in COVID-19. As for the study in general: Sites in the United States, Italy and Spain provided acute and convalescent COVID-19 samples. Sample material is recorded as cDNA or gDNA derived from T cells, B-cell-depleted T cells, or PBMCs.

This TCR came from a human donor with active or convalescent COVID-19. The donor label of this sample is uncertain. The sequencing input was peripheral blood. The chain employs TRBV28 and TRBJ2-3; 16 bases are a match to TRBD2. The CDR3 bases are TGTGCCAGCAGTTTCAGAGGGACTAGCGGGGGGGCGGATACGCAGTATTTT. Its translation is CASSFRGTSGGADTQYF.